The present entry profiles one T cell receptor (beta chain) with its context. Its antigen is currently unknown. The data derive from a study of CD8 T cells in Susac syndrome. Study outcomes and limitations: In Susac patients, clonal expansion was not detected in CD4+ cells.

Random hexamers primed reverse transcription of roughly 0.5 to 1 ug RNA. The authors amplified TCR beta CDR3 across 54 Vbeta and 13 Jbeta using immunoSEQ multiplex PCR. TCRdb fed the immunoSEQ multiplex PCR reads into MiXCR, producing one record per CDR3 protein. The profile shows 150,000 to 200,000 distinct CDR3 sequences, approximately 94% of them singletons. V lost 3 bases and J 7 bases, leaving 7 bases between the germline ends. The CDR3 is 11 amino acids. The sequence came from a human donor with Susac syndrome. Sequenced: CD4+ T cells from PBMCs. The chain carries TRBV12-3 or TRBV12-4 and TRBJ2-7, with D hard to call. This CDR3 reads CASSLMREQYF. CDR3 sequence (DNA): TGTGCCAGCAGTTTGATGCGAGAGCAGTACTTC.